This T cell receptor (beta chain) was retrieved from a study of PD-1 blockade in mismatch repair-deficient tumors. Trimming took 3 bases from V and 0 from J, leaving 11 bases between them. The CDR3 runs 15 residues. Per the germline V gene, CDR1 is SGHRS and CDR2 is YFSETQ. Concerning this clone itself: Its antigen is currently unknown.

Study results and caveats: Tumor-resident clones, often absent from pretreatment blood, expanded after pembrolizumab and then contracted.

PCR or immunohistochemistry showed mismatch repair deficiency in every enrolled patient. The method was immunoSEQ multiplex PCR; TCRdb's version includes in-frame clones alone and lacks a portion of them. Found here are approximately 80,000 clones, around 80% of them singletons; the top ten hold around 5.1%. The V gene is TRBV5-1, the J gene TRBJ2-3; D ambiguous. Here the sequenced sample was peripheral blood, taken 44 weeks after starting pembrolizumab. The clonotype originates from an adult with mismatch repair-deficient cancer. The DNA for the CDR3 is TGCGCCAGCAGCTCCATTGCGGCTAGCACAGATACGCAGTATTTT. Amino acid sequence: CASSSIAASTDTQYF.